The clone carrying this T cell receptor beta chain came up once. Its antigen remains unknown. These data come from a study of blood T cells in healthy people across ages. The second PCR ran roughly 6 to 11 cycles with a sample-barcoded 5' primer and J-beta primers. A single record per CDR3 protein comes from TCRdb applying MiXCR to the 5' RACE reads. This sample yields about 1.1 million distinct CDR3 sequences, of which 30% to 40% are seen a single time; over 10% belongs to the top ten. Peripheral blood was drawn, about 9.7 milliliters per donor. Per-sample yields of isolated PBMCs were at least 6 million. Study-wide results and limits: Because sorting was not performed, PBMCs prevented conclusive naive versus antigen-experienced comparison. Estimated diversity, derived from one million T cells, was regarded as an underestimate.

The specimen was blood. The source is a man aged 18 to 30 in good health.

CDR3 sequence (DNA): TGTGCCAGCAGTAAGGGACAGCAGAGCTCTGGGGCCAACGTCCTGACTTTC. The encoded protein is CASSKGQQSSGANVLTF. V and J are TRBV2 and TRBJ2-6, with TRBD1 identical over 7 bases. Trimming removed 5 bases from V and 0 bases from J; junction bases left unmatched: 7. The germline gives CDR1 SNHLY, CDR2 FYNNEI. CDR3 length: 17 residues.